The TCR beta chain under discussion was sequenced for a study of T cells in Graves' hyperthyroidism and ophthalmopathy. This CDR3 region has 13 residues. The V gene lost 4 bases and the J gene lost 9 bases, with 13 bases spanning the gap. Looked up from germline, CDR1 is KGHSH and CDR2 is LQKENI. This clonotype came up many times. Out of around 10 ml of fresh peripheral blood came the PBMCs. Template material for amplifying TCR beta CDR3 regions consisted of RNA transcripts. In the first-round RT-PCR of the TCR CDR3, the HTBI primer set was used. One entry per CDR3 protein results from TCRdb running MiXCR on the multiplex PCR reads. The sample yields 250,000 or so distinct CDR3 sequences, roughly 15% seen once.

This clonotype was sampled from a woman between 50 and 59 years old with Graves' hyperthyroidism that later progressed to Graves' ophthalmopathy. Sequencing input: blood. V and J are TRBV18 and TRBJ1-5; no clear D. The CDR3 loop is CASSLSGSAPQHF. The DNA for the CDR3 is TGTGCCAGCTCACTGTCGGGATCTGCGCCCCAGCATTTT.